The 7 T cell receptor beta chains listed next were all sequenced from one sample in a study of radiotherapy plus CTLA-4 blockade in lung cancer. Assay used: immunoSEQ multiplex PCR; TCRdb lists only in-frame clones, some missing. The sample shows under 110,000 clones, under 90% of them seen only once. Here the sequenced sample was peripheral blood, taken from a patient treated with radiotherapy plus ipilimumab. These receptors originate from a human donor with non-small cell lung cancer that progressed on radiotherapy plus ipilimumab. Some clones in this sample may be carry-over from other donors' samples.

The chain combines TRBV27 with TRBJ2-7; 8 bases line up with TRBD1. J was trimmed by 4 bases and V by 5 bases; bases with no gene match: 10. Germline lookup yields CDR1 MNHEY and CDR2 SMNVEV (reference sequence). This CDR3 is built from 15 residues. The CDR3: CASSPHQGAFYEQYF. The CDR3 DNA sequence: TGTGCCAGCAGTCCCCACCAGGGGGCCTTTTACGAGCAGTACTTC.

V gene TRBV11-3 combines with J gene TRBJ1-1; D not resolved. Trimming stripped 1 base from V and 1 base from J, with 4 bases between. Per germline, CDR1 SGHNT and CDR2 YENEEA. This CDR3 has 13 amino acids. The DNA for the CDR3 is TGTGCCAGCAGCTTAGTGGGGAACACTGAAGCTTTCTTT. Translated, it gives CASSLVGNTEAFF.

This CDR3 is CASSEGTGPSTDTQYF. CDR3 bases: TGCGCCAGCAGTGAGGGGACAGGGCCCTCCACAGATACGCAGTATTTT. This chain links TRBV10-1 with TRBJ2-3; 9 bases match TRBD1. This CDR3 is 16 amino acids long. Trimming at V came to 2 bases and at J to 2 bases, leaving 5 bases not matched to a gene. The germline V gene encodes CDR1 WNHNN and CDR2 SYGVQD (reference sequence).

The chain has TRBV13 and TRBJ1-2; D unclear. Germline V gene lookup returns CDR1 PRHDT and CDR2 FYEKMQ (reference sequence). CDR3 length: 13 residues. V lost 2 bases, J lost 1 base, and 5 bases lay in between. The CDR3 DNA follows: TGTGCCAGCAGCTTACTTAGTAACTATGGCTACACCTTC. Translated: CASSLLSNYGYTF.

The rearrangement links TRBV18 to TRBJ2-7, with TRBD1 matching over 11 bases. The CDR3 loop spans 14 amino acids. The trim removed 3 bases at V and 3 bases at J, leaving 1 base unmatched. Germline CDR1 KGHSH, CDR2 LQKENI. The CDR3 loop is CASSPGQGDYEQYF. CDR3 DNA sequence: TGTGCCAGCTCACCGGGACAGGGGGACTACGAGCAGTACTTC.

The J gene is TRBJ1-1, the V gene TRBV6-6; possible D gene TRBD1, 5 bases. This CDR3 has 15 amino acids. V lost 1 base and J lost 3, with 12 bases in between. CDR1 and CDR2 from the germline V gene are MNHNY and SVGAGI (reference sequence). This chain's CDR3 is CASSYLLRGDTEAFF. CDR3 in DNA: TGTGCCAGCAGTTACTTACTCAGAGGGGACACTGAAGCTTTCTTT.

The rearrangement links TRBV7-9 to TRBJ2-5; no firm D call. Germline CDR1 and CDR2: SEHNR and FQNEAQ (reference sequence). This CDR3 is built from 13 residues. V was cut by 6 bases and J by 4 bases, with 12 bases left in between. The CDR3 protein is CASSRTYVETQYF. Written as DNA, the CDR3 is TGTGCCAGCAGTCGAACCTATGTAGAGACCCAGTACTTC. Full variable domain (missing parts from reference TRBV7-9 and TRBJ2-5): DTGVSQNPRHKITKRGQNVTFRCDPISEHNRLYWYRQTLGQGPEFLTYFQNEAQLEKSRLLSDRFSAERPKGSFSTLEIQRTEQGDSAMYLCASSRTYVETQYFGPGTRLLVL.